This entry describes one T cell receptor (beta chain). Its target is unknown. HIV-negative, healthy adults without recent acute infections or vaccinations were the donors. The sample comes from a study of shared clonotypes between healthy human individuals. The study, taken as a whole, reports: On the whole, naive subsets had larger estimated richness than memory subsets had.

Produced via immunoSEQ multiplex PCR; TCRdb's table is partial and in-frame only. The sample contains about 380,000 clones, 90% to 98% of which appear only once. The V gene's germline CDR1 is SEHNR and CDR2 FQNEAQ (reference sequence). Trimming stripped 5 bases from V and 8 bases from J, with 26 bases between. The CDR3 spans 17 residues. This clonotype was sampled from a man in his thirties or forties in good health. This sequence joins TRBV7-9 and TRBJ2-3; maybe TRBD2 (5 bases). The specimen was memory CD8+ T cells sorted from blood. The subset here: CD45RO+ cells pooled with CCR7-negative TemRA cells. CDR3 region: CASSPTATSPQFGTQYF. The CDR3, as DNA: TGTGCCAGCAGCCCCACCGCCACTAGTCCACAGTTTGGTACGCAGTATTTT.